These 30 T cell receptor beta chains share one sample of origin, sequenced in a study of Ad26.COV2.S vaccination and SARS-CoV-2 variants. Assay used: immunoSEQ multiplex PCR; TCRdb lists only in-frame clones, some missing. The table lists approximately 480,000 clones, around nine tenths of them singletons, with 9.5% to 15% in the top ten. Treatment denoted: 15 to 20 received Ad26.COV2.S at low or high dose, single or two shots; several received placebo; per-sample allocation not given. Each sample was drawn 63 days after the first injection (of vaccine or placebo). The specimen was peripheral blood, collected in a trial of Ad26.COV2.S vaccine versus placebo. The origin of the receptors is a person aged 18-65 years who received the Ad26.COV2.S COVID-19 vaccine or a placebo.

V is TRBV7-2 and J is TRBJ1-1, with D uncertain. V gave up 1 base and J gave up 5 bases, with 14 bases separating them. This CDR3 region has 15 residues. The germline CDR1 and CDR2 sequences are SGHTA and FQGNSA. CDR3: CASSLVSTKATEAFF. Here the CDR3 DNA reads TGTGCCAGCAGCTTAGTATCGACTAAAGCGACTGAAGCTTTCTTT.

The chain combines TRBV6-6 with TRBJ1-1; unclear D gene. Germline V gives CDR1 MNHNY, CDR2 SVGAGI (reference sequence). The V gene lost 4 bases and the J gene lost 5 bases, with 14 bases spanning the gap. The CDR3 is 14 amino acids. CDR3: CASSSYRGGTEAFF. CDR3 DNA sequence: TGTGCCAGCAGTTCGTACCGGGGAGGGACTGAAGCTTTCTTT.

The J gene is TRBJ2-7, the V gene TRBV6-5; 10 bases map to TRBD1. Germline V gene data show CDR1 as MNHEY and CDR2 as SVGAGI. The CDR3 runs 15 residues. Unmatched junction bases numbered 12, after V lost 7 bases and J lost 6 bases. CDR3 region: CASKRGTGVGGEQYF. The DNA for the CDR3 is TGTGCCAGCAAACGGGGGACAGGGGTTGGTGGCGAGCAGTACTTC.

The chain is built from TRBV4-2 and TRBJ1-2, with D perhaps TRBD1 (6 bases). The CDR3 runs 14 residues. CDR1 is LGHNA, CDR2 YNFKEQ, per germline. Trimming removed 2 bases at V and 3 bases at J, with 10 bases between. CDR3 protein: CASSQPQGDYGYTF. The CDR3 DNA follows: TGTGCCAGCAGCCAACCACAGGGAGACTATGGCTACACCTTC.

The chain combines TRBV6-1 with TRBJ2-7, with D perhaps TRBD2 (6 bases). The germline V gene encodes CDR1 MNHNS and CDR2 SASEGT. V was cut by 1 base and J by 2 bases, with 9 bases left in between. This CDR3 spans 14 amino acids. DNA of the CDR3: TGTGCCAGCAGTGAAGTTGGCGGGACCTACGAGCAGTACTTC. This encodes CASSEVGGTYEQYF.

This chain's CDR3 is CAGWLNGGSYNEQFF. The DNA for the CDR3 is TGCGCCGGCTGGCTTAACGGGGGCTCCTACAATGAGCAGTTCTTC. The chain couples TRBV10-1 to TRBJ2-1; D perhaps matches TRBD2 (6 bases). The CDR3 runs 15 residues. CDR1 and CDR2 (germline): WNHNN, SYGVQD (reference sequence). V lost 11 bases and J lost 0, with 17 bases in between.

The rearrangement joins TRBV5-6 to TRBJ1-4, with D hard to call. Per the germline V gene, CDR1 is SGHDT and CDR2 is YYEEEE. V was trimmed by 0 bases and J by 7 bases, leaving 10 bases between them. The length of the CDR3 is 14 residues. CDR3 coding DNA: TGTGCCAGCAGCTTGGACCTTGCTACTGAAAAACTGTTTTTT. Translating it yields CASSLDLATEKLFF.

V is TRBV7-9 and J is TRBJ1-2, with TRBD1 matching over 9 bases. The CDR3 is 16 residues long. Germline CDR1 and CDR2: SEHNR and FQNEAQ (reference sequence). J was trimmed by 0 bases and V by 5 bases; bases with no gene match: 7. CDR3 residues: CASSLNRGQANYGYTF. The DNA of the CDR3 is TGTGCCAGCAGCCTAAACAGGGGGCAGGCTAACTATGGCTACACCTTC.

This chain links TRBV7-2 with TRBJ2-1, with D perhaps matching TRBD1 or TRBD2 (5 bases each). The V gene lost 0 bases and the J gene lost 1 base, with 10 bases spanning the gap. The CDR3 consists of 16 residues. Germline lookup yields CDR1 SGHTA and CDR2 FQGNSA. The CDR3 DNA is TGTGCCAGCAGCTTAGCCGGGACCGGTTCCTACAATGAGCAGTTCTTC. Translation gives CASSLAGTGSYNEQFF.

This clone has a single count. The chain joins TRBV7-2 to TRBJ2-7, with D perhaps matching TRBD2 (6 bases). Per the germline V gene, CDR1 is SGHTA and CDR2 is FQGNSA. The V and J ends lost 2 bases and 3 bases respectively, with 14 bases between them. CDR3 length equals 15 residues. In nucleotides, the CDR3 is TGTGCCAGCAGCTTAACTCGCGGGGCAGGCTACGAGCAGTACTTC. Translated, it gives CASSLTRGAGYEQYF.

J is TRBJ2-7 and V is TRBV28; D is undetermined. CDR1 and CDR2 from the germline V gene are MDHEN and SYDVKM. This CDR3 region has 11 residues. Trimming removed 7 bases at V and 6 bases at J, with 10 bases between. For the CDR3, the DNA is TGTGCCAGCACCCTGTGGGGCGAGCAGTACTTC. Its translation is CASTLWGEQYF.

V gene TRBV11-3 combines with J gene TRBJ2-2, with 8 positions matching TRBD2. The J segment lost 5 bases and the V segment lost 4 bases, leaving 9 bases of the junction unmatched. Germline CDR1 SGHNT, CDR2 YENEEA. The CDR3 loop spans 16 amino acids. CDR3 coding DNA: TGTGCCAGCAGCTCAAACCCGGGGGGGTTGACCGGGGAGCTGTTTTTT. As protein: CASSSNPGGLTGELFF.

This chain links TRBV4-3 with TRBJ2-3, with D possibly TRBD2 on 7 matching bases. V shed 4 bases and J shed 0 bases, with 11 bases lying between them. The CDR3 is made up of 15 amino acids. Germline V gene sequence: CDR1 LGHNA, CDR2 YSLEER. The CDR3 here is CASSPRGASTDTQYF. CDR3 in DNA: TGCGCCAGCAGCCCACGGGGGGCTAGCACAGATACGCAGTATTTT.

V usage is TRBV15 and J usage is TRBJ2-1; 11 bases fit TRBD2. This CDR3 has 17 residues. Germline V lookup: CDR1 LNHNV, CDR2 YYDKDF (reference sequence). J was trimmed by 0 bases and V by 3 bases; bases with no gene match: 4. The CDR3 protein is CATSSRTSGRSYNEQFF. The CDR3 bases are TGTGCCACCAGCAGTCGGACTAGCGGGCGCTCCTACAATGAGCAGTTCTTC.

The CDR3 DNA reads as TGTGCCAGCAGCTCCGATAGCGGGAGGGGCAATGAGCAGTTCTTC. It is translated as CASSSDSGRGNEQFF. This chain joins TRBV7-9 and TRBJ2-1; 11 bases align to TRBD2. Losses at the gene ends were 4 bases for V and 6 bases for J; bases not matched to a gene: 5. The CDR3 is 15 residues long. The germline V gene has CDR1 SEHNR and CDR2 FQNEAQ (reference sequence).

This rearrangement joins TRBV5-1 to TRBJ1-1, with D tentatively TRBD1 (5 bases). CDR1 is SGHRS and CDR2 is YFSETQ in the germline V gene. The V gene lost 6 bases and the J gene lost 0 bases, with 18 bases spanning the gap. The CDR3 contains 16 residues. The CDR3, as DNA: TGCGCCAGCACACGAAGGGGCGCAGGTCTGAACACTGAAGCTTTCTTT. Translation gives CASTRRGAGLNTEAFF.

With respect to this clone: Other nucleotide sequences in the sample specify the same CDR3. The chain combines TRBV24-1 with TRBJ2-3; D possibly corresponds to TRBD2 (6 bases). CDR1 and CDR2 from the germline V gene are KGHDR and SFDVKD. V was shortened by 5 bases and J by 3 bases, with 17 bases between the two germline ends. The CDR3 length is 16 residues. The CDR3 sequence: CATSGAAGPSTDTQYF. The CDR3, as DNA: TGTGCCACCAGTGGTGCGGCGGGACCTAGTACAGATACGCAGTATTTT.

The chain has TRBV7-2 and TRBJ2-5; no clear D. CDR3 length: 13 amino acids. V was pared by 5 bases and J by 4 bases, with 11 bases between. CDR1 is SGHTA and CDR2 is FQGNSA in the germline V gene. DNA for the CDR3: TGTGCCAGCAGCCTAAAAAACAGAGAGACCCAGTACTTC. Protein product: CASSLKNRETQYF.

V and J are TRBV5-1 and TRBJ1-2; TRBD1 might be the D (5 bases). CDR1 and CDR2 (germline): SGHRS, YFSETQ. The V and J ends lost 3 bases and 2 bases respectively, with 11 bases between them. This CDR3 has 14 amino acids. This chain's CDR3 is CASSWSGGNYGYTF. The CDR3 DNA reads TGCGCCAGCAGCTGGTCCGGGGGGAACTATGGCTACACCTTC. Full variable domain (rest looked up from reference TRBV5-1 and TRBJ1-2): KAGVTQTPRYLIKTRGQQVTLSCSPISGHRSVSWYQQTPGQGLQFLFEYFSETQRNKGNFPGRFSGRQFSNSRSEMNVSTLELGDSALYLCASSWSGGNYGYTFGSGTRLTVV.

The gene calls are TRBV21-1 and TRBJ1-5. TRBV21-1 is noted as a pseudogene. This CDR3 has 14 residues. The CDR3 here is CASRNDRVNQPQHF. The CDR3 bases are TGTGCCAGCAGAAACGACCGGGTCAATCAGCCCCAGCATTTT.

The chain is built from TRBV9 and TRBJ2-5, with D maybe TRBD2 (6 bases). The CDR3 has 13 amino acids. The germline V gene encodes CDR1 SGDLS and CDR2 YYNGEE. The V end lost 7 bases, the J end lost 9 bases, and 19 bases lay between the germline ends. In nucleotides, the CDR3 is TGTGCCAGCGGGTCGGGGATCCCGGGGGCCCAGTACTTC. Residues: CASGSGIPGAQYF.

This rearrangement joins TRBV6-2 or TRBV6-3 to TRBJ2-5; TRBD2 agrees at 10 bases. After removal of 7 bases from V and 5 bases from J, the junction contained 10 bases not matched to a gene. Germline CDR1 reads MNHEY; CDR2 reads SVGEGT. The CDR3 is made up of 15 amino acids. CDR3 protein: CASTPGTSVRETQYF. The CDR3 DNA reads as TGTGCCAGCACCCCCGGGACTAGCGTTAGGGAGACCCAGTACTTC.

CDR3 nucleotide sequence: TGTGCCAGTAGACCCACGGACAGGGCCGGAGAGACCCAGTACTTC. It specifies CASRPTDRAGETQYF. The chain has TRBV19 and TRBJ2-5, with TRBD1 identical over 8 bases. V was pared by 6 bases and J by 4 bases, with 10 bases of the junction left unmatched. This CDR3 is built from 15 residues. Germline V gene sequence: CDR1 LNHDA, CDR2 SQIVND (reference sequence).

The gene calls are TRBV30 and TRBJ1-1; D is perhaps TRBD1 (5 bases). In germline, CDR1 is GTSNPN, CDR2 SVGIG (reference sequence). Trimming pared 5 bases from V and 1 base from J, leaving 11 bases between. This CDR3 region has 13 residues. CDR3 DNA: TGTGCCTGGTCAGGGTTCGGGAACACTGAAGCTTTCTTT. It codes for CAWSGFGNTEAFF.

This clone was counted a few times. The chain carries TRBV5-1 and TRBJ2-7; 10 bases fit TRBD1. J gave up 2 bases and V 8 bases, and 10 bases lay outside the gene matches. The CDR3 spans 15 residues. Germline V gene sequence: CDR1 SGHRS, CDR2 YFSETQ. This CDR3 reads CARSPPGQGPYEQYF. The CDR3 bases are TGCGCCAGGAGTCCGCCGGGACAGGGGCCCTACGAGCAGTACTTC.

This chain connects TRBV6-2 or TRBV6-3 to TRBJ2-5, with 7 bases that match TRBD2. Germline loops: CDR1 MNHEY, CDR2 SVGEGT. The CDR3 has 17 amino acids. V shed 0 bases and J 2 bases; nucleotides not matched to a gene: 9. CDR3 region: CASSYSRTRRGQETQYF. In nucleotides, the CDR3 is TGTGCCAGCAGTTACTCCCGGACTAGACGAGGGCAAGAGACCCAGTACTTC.

This chain joins TRBV19 and TRBJ1-2; unclear D gene. This CDR3 region has 13 residues. Per germline, CDR1 LNHDA and CDR2 SQIVND (reference sequence). V was cut by 5 bases and J by 5 bases, with 12 bases left in between. The CDR3 region is CASSPDGVYGYTF. The CDR3 DNA reads as TGTGCCAGTAGTCCCGACGGAGTATATGGCTACACCTTC. The full variable domain, completed using reference TRBV19 and TRBJ1-2, is DGGITQSPKYLFRKEGQNVTLSCEQNLNHDAMYWYRQDPGQGLRLIYYSQIVNDFQKGDIAEGYSVSREKKESFPLTVTSAQKNPTAFYLCASSPDGVYGYTFGSGTRLTVV.

The gene calls are TRBV19 and TRBJ2-2, with 7 bases matching TRBD1. V lost 2 bases and J lost 5; bases outside the gene matches: 11. From germline, CDR1 is LNHDA and CDR2 SQIVND (reference sequence). The CDR3 loop spans 17 amino acids. The CDR3 DNA reads TGTGCCAGTAGTATAAAGACACAGGGGCTGGGGACCGGGGAGCTGTTTTTT. Translated: CASSIKTQGLGTGELFF.

The rearrangement joins TRBV7-3 to TRBJ2-1, with 8 bases lining up with TRBD2. The trim removed 1 base at V and 0 bases at J, leaving 5 bases unmatched. The germline gives CDR1 SGHTA, CDR2 FQGTGA. The CDR3 extends over 17 amino acids. The CDR3 region is CASSLSGAGGSYNEQFF. The DNA of the CDR3 is TGTGCCAGCAGCTTAAGTGGCGCGGGAGGCTCCTACAATGAGCAGTTCTTC.

This clone has just one count. DNA for the CDR3: TGCAGTTACAAGAGTAGTCGAGAGACCCAGTACTTC. Protein sequence: CSYKSSRETQYF. V and J are TRBV29-1 and TRBJ2-5, with unresolved D. CDR3 length: 12 residues. In germline, CDR1 is SQVTM, CDR2 ANQGSEA.